This TCR beta chain was sequenced in a study of blood T cell repertoires in COVID-19. About the study: Sites in the United States, Italy and Spain provided acute and convalescent COVID-19 samples.

Libraries were prepared by immunoSEQ multiplex PCR; TCRdb keeps only in-frame clonotypes and omits some of them. The sample contains about 210,000 clones, 83% of which appear only once. Trimming took off 6 bases at V and 5 bases at J, with 10 bases between the two ends. Germline V lookup: CDR1 SGHNT, CDR2 YENEEA. The CDR3 covers 13 residues. The receptor comes from a middle-aged woman with active or convalescent COVID-19. The specimen was peripheral blood. The V gene is TRBV11-3, the J gene TRBJ2-2, with TRBD1 as a possible D gene (6 bases). The CDR3 bases are TGTGCCAGCAGTTCAGGGGTGACCGGGGAGCTGTTTTTT. Its protein is CASSSGVTGELFF.